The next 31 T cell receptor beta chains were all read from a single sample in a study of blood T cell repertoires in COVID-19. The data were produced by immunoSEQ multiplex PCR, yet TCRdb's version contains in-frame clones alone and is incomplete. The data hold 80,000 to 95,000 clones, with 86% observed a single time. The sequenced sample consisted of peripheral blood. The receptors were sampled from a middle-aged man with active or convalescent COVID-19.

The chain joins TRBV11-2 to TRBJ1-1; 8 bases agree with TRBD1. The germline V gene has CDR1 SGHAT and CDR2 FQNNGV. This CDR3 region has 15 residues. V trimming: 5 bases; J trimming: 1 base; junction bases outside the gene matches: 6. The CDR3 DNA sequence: TGTGCCAGCAGCCGAGGACAGGGCAGGAACACTGAAGCTTTCTTT. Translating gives CASSRGQGRNTEAFF.

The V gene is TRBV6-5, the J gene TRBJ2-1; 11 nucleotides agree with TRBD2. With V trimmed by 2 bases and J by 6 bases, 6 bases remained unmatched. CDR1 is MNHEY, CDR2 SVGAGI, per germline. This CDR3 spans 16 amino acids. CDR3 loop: CASSYEGTSGLNEQFF. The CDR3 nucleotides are TGTGCCAGCAGTTACGAAGGGACTAGCGGACTCAATGAGCAGTTCTTC.

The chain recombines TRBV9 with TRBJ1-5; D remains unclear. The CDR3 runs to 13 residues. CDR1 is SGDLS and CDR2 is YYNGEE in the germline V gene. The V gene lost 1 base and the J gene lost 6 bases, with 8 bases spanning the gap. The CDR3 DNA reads TGTGCCAGCAGCGTATCCCCAGGTCAGCCCCAGCATTTT. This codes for CASSVSPGQPQHF.

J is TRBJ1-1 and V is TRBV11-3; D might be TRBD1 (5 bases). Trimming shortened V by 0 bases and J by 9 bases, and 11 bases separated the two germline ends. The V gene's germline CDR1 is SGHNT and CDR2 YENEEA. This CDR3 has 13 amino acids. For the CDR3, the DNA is TGTGCCAGCAGCTTAGAGGCCGCGGGGCAAGCTTTCTTT. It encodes CASSLEAAGQAFF.

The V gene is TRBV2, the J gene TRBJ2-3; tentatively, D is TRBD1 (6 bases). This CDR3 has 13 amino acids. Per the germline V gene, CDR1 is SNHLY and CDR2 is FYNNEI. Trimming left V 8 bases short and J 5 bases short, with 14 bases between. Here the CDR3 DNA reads TGTGCCAGCGGCCAGGGGAGAGGAGATACGCAGTATTTT. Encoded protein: CASGQGRGDTQYF.

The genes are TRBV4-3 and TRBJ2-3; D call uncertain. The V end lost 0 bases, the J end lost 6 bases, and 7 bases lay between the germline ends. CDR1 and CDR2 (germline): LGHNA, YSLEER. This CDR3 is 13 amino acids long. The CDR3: CASSQDLGDTQYF. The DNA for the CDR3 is TGCGCCAGCAGCCAAGATCTCGGGGATACGCAGTATTTT.

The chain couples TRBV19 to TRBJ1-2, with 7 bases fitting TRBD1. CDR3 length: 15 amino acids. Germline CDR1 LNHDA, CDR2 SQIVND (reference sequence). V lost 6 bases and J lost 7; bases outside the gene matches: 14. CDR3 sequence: CASSRYPDRAGGYTF. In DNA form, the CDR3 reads TGTGCCAGTAGCCGATACCCCGACAGGGCCGGTGGCTACACCTTC.

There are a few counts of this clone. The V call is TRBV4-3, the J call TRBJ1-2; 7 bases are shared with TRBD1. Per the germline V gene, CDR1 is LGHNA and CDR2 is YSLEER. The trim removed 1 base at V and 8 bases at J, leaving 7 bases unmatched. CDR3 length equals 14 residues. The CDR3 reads CASSQGQGIGGYTF. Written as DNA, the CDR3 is TGCGCCAGCAGCCAAGGACAGGGAATAGGGGGCTACACCTTC.

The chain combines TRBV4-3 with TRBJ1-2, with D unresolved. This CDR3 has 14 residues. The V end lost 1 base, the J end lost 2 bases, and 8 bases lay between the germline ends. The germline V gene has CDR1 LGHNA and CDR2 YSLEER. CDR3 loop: CASSQAAGNYGYTF. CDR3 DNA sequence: TGCGCCAGCAGCCAAGCTGCGGGAAACTATGGCTACACCTTC.

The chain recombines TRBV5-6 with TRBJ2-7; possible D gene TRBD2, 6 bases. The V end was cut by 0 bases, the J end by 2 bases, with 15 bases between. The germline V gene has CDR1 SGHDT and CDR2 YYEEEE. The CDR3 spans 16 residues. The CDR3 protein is CASSLEGRGWPYEQYF. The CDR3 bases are TGTGCCAGCAGCTTGGAAGGACGGGGGTGGCCCTACGAGCAGTACTTC. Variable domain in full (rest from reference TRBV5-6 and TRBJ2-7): DAGVTQSPTHLIKTRGQQVTLRCSPKSGHDTVSWYQQALGQGPQFIFQYYEEEERQRGNFPDRFSGHQFPNYSSELNVNALLLGDSALYLCASSLEGRGWPYEQYFGPGTRLTVT.

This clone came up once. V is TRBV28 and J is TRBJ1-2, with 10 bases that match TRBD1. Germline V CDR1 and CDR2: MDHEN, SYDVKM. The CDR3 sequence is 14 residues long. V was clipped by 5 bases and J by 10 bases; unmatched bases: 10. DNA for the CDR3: TGTGCCAGCAGTAATCCCGGGACAGGGGTCGTCTACACCTTC. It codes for CASSNPGTGVVYTF.

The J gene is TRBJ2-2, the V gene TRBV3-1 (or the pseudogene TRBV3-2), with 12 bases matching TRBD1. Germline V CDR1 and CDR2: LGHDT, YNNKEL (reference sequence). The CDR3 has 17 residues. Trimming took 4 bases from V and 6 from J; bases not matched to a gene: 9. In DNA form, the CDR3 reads TGTGCCAGCAGCCGGAACCCGGGACAGGGGGCACCCGGGGAGCTGTTTTTT. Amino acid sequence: CASSRNPGQGAPGELFF.

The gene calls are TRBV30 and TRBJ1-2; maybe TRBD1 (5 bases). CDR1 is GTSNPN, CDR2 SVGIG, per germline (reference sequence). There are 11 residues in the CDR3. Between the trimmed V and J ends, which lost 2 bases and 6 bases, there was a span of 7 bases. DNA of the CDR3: TGTGCCTGGAGTCCAGGGAATGGCTACACCTTC. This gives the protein CAWSPGNGYTF.

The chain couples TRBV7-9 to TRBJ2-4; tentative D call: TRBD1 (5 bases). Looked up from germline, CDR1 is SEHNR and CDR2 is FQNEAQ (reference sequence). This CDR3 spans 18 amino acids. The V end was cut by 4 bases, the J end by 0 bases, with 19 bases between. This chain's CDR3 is CASSSRVRGSIAKNIQYF. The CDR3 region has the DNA TGTGCCAGCAGCTCACGCGTAAGGGGTTCGATAGCCAAAAACATTCAGTACTTC.

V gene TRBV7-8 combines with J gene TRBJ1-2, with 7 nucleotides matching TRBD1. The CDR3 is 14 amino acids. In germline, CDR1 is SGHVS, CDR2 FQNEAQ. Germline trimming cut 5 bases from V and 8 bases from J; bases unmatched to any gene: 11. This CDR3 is CASSNRRQGEGYTF. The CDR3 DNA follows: TGTGCCAGCAGCAACCGTAGACAGGGAGAAGGCTACACCTTC.

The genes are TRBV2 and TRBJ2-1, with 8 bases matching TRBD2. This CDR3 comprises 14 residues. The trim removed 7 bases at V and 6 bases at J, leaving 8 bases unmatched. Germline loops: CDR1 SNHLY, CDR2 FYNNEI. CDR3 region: CASTEREMVNEQFF. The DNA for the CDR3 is TGTGCCAGCACAGAGCGGGAGATGGTCAATGAGCAGTTCTTC.

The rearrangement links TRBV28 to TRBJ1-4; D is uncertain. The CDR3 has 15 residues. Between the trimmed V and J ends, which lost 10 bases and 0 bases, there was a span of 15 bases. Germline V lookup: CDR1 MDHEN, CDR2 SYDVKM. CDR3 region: CATFPHGATNEKLFF. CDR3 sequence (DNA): TGTGCCACCTTTCCCCACGGGGCAACTAATGAAAAACTGTTTTTT.

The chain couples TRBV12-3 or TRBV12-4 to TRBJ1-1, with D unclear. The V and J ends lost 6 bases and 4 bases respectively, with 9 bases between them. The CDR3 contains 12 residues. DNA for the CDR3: TGTGCCAGCAGGCACGAGGGCACTGAAGCTTTCTTT. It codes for CASRHEGTEAFF.

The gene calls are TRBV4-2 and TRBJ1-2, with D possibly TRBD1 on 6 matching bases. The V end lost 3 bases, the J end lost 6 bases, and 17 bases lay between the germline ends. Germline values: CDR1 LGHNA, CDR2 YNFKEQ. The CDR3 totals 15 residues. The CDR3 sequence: CASSHSSGTLDGYTF. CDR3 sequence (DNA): TGTGCCAGCAGCCATAGCTCCGGGACACTGGATGGCTACACCTTC.

CDR3 DNA sequence: TGTGCCAGCAGCTTTCAGGGTTACTCTGGAAACACCATATATTTT. Translated: CASSFQGYSGNTIYF. The V and J genes are TRBV7-2 and TRBJ1-3; possible D gene TRBD1, 5 bases. There are 15 residues in the CDR3. Per the germline V gene, CDR1 is SGHTA and CDR2 is FQGNSA. Trimming took off 3 bases at V and 0 bases at J, with 9 bases between the two ends.

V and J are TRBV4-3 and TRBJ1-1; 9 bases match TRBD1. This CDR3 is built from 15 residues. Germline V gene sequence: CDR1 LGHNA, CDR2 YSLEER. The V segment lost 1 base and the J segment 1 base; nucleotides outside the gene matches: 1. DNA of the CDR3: TGCGCCAGCAGCCAAGTGACAGGGGGGAACACTGAAGCTTTCTTT. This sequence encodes CASSQVTGGNTEAFF.

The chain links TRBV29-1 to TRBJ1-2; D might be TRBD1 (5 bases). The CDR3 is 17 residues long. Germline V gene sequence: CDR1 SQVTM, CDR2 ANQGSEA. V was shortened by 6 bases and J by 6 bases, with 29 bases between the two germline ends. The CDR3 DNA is TGCAGCGTAAAACCTCCGGGACTGAGCCCCGGAGGTGATGGCTACACCTTC. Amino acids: CSVKPPGLSPGGDGYTF.

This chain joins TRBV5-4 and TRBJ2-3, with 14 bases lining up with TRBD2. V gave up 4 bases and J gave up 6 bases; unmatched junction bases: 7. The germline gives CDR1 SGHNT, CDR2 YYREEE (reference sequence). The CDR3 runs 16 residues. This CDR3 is CASSIGTSGSWDTQYF. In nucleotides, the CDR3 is TGTGCCAGCAGCATCGGGACTAGCGGGAGTTGGGATACGCAGTATTTT.

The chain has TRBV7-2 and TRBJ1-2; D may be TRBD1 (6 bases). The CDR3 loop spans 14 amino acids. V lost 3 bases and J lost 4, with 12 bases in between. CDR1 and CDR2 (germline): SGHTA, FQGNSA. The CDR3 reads CASSFPGTPYGYTF. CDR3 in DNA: TGTGCCAGCAGCTTTCCCGGGACACCCTATGGCTACACCTTC.

Written as DNA, the CDR3 is TGTGCCAGCAGTTTATCAGGCGCCTACGAGCAGTACTTC. It specifies CASSLSGAYEQYF. V usage is TRBV12-3 or TRBV12-4 and J usage is TRBJ2-7; D is unresolved. V lost 2 bases, J lost 2 bases, and 7 bases lay in between. The CDR3 extends over 13 amino acids.

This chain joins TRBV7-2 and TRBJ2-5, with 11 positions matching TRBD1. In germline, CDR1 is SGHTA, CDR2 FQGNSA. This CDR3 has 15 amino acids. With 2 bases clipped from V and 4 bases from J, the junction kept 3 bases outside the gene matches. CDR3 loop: CASSLQGQGGETQYF. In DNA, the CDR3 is TGTGCCAGCAGCTTACAGGGACAGGGGGGAGAGACCCAGTACTTC.

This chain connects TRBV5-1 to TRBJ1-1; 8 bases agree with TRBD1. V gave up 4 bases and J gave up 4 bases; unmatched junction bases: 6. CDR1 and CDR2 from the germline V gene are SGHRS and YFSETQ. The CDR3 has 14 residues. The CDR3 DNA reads TGCGCCAGCAGCCCTGGACAGGGAGGCACTGAAGCTTTCTTT. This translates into CASSPGQGGTEAFF.

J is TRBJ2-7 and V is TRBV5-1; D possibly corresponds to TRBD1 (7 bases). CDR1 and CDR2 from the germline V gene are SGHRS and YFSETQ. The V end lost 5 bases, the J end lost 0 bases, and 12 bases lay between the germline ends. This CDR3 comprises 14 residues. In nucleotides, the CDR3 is TGCGCCAGCAGTCCGGAGGGGGCCTCCTACGAGCAGTACTTC. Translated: CASSPEGASYEQYF.

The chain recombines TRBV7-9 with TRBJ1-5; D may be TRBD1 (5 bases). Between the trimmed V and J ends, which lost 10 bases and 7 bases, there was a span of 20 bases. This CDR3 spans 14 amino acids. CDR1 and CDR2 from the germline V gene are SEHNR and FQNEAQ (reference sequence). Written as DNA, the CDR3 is TGTGCCATTTCAGGTAGCGGGACGAGGCAGCCCCAGCATTTT. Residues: CAISGSGTRQPQHF.

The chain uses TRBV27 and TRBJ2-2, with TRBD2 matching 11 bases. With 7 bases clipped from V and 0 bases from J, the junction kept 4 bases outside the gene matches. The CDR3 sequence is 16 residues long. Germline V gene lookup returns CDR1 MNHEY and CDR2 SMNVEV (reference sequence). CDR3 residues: CASTIAGGSNTGELFF. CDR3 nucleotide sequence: TGTGCCAGCACAATAGCGGGAGGGTCGAACACCGGGGAGCTGTTTTTT.

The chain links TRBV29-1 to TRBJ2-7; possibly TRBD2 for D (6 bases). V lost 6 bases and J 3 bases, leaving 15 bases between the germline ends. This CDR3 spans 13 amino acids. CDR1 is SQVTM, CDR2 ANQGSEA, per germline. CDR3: CSVRRESNYEQYF. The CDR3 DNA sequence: TGCAGCGTCCGGAGGGAATCAAACTACGAGCAGTACTTC.